The 13 T cell receptor beta chains below come from one sample, sequenced in a study of beta chain features in type 1 diabetes. The authors reverse transcribed all of the isolated RNA, so sequencing captured expressed TCRB transcripts. Clones were read by immunoSEQ multiplex PCR, and TCRdb kept only the in-frame ones, dropping some. The sample has about 180,000 clones; about 13% are singletons. Sequencing used central memory CD4+ T cells from blood. The receptors shown here come from a woman younger than 35 in good health.

The table lists this clone with a few counts. The V and J genes are TRBV5-5 and TRBJ2-4; D is uncertain. The germline V gene has CDR1 SGHKS and CDR2 YYEKEE (reference sequence). The CDR3 has 13 amino acids. With 0 bases removed from V and 7 bases from J, the gap between germline ends came to 8 bases. CDR3 in DNA: TGTGCCAGCAGCTTGGACAGTACGAACATTCAGTACTTC. This gives the protein CASSLDSTNIQYF.

This sequence joins TRBV5-4 and TRBJ1-2; a possible D gene is TRBD1 (6 bases). Germline V gives CDR1 SGHNT, CDR2 YYREEE (reference sequence). V lost 8 bases to trimming and J lost 0 bases, with 26 bases between them. The CDR3 contains 18 residues. The CDR3 region is CASSPVRVTGTSNYGYTF. The CDR3 nucleotides read TGTGCCAGTTCCCCCGTTCGCGTTACAGGGACCTCTAACTATGGCTACACCTTC.

The rearrangement uses TRBV7-9 and TRBJ2-7, with a weak D call TRBD1 (5 bases). The CDR3 extends over 16 amino acids. V was cut by 0 bases and J by 0 bases, with 12 bases left in between. CDR1 and CDR2 from the germline V gene are SEHNR and FQNEAQ (reference sequence). CDR3 sequence reads: CASSLAKGIGSYEQYF. CDR3 DNA sequence: TGTGCCAGCAGCTTAGCGAAGGGGATTGGCTCCTACGAGCAGTACTTC. The full variable domain, its missing parts supplied by reference TRBV7-9 and TRBJ2-7, is DTGVSQNPRHKITKRGQNVTFRCDPISEHNRLYWYRQTLGQGPEFLTYFQNEAQLEKSRLLSDRFSAERPKGSFSTLEIQRTEQGDSAMYLCASSLAKGIGSYEQYFGPGTRLTVT.

The table lists this clone with a few counts. The chain joins TRBV14 to TRBJ1-2, with D unresolved. V gave up 0 bases and J gave up 3 bases, with 8 bases separating them. Looked up from germline, CDR1 is SGHDN and CDR2 is FVKESK. The CDR3 is 14 amino acids. This CDR3 reads CASSQENSYYGYTF. The CDR3 DNA sequence: TGTGCCAGCAGCCAAGAAAACAGTTACTATGGCTACACCTTC.

This clone was detected ten times or more. The gene calls are TRBV7-2 and TRBJ2-1; 7 positions match TRBD1. The J segment lost 1 base and the V segment lost 5 bases, leaving 5 bases of the junction unmatched. Per germline, CDR1 SGHTA and CDR2 FQGNSA. CDR3 size: 15 residues. For the CDR3, the DNA is TGTGCCAGCAGCCGGGACAGAGAATCCTACAATGAGCAGTTCTTC. Translated, it gives CASSRDRESYNEQFF. Supplemented by reference TRBV7-2 and TRBJ2-1, the full variable domain reads GAGVSQSPSNKVTEKGKDVELRCDPISGHTALYWYRQSLGQGLEFLIYFQGNSAPDKSGLPSDRFSAERTGGSVSTLTIQRTQQEDSAVYLCASSRDRESYNEQFFGPGTRLTVL.

This clone showed up just a few times. The rearrangement joins TRBV9 to TRBJ1-2; D is possibly TRBD1 (5 bases). V lost 2 bases and J 2 bases, leaving 16 bases between the germline ends. Germline V gene data show CDR1 as SGDLS and CDR2 as YYNGEE. This CDR3 region has 16 residues. CDR3 sequence: CASSVFTRATNYGYTF. As DNA, the CDR3 is TGTGCCAGCAGCGTGTTCACCAGGGCTACAAACTATGGCTACACCTTC.

Remarks on this clone: At one of its ends the junction is not consistent with the germline gene, which may arise from a read error. The gene calls are TRBV6-6 and TRBJ2-1; D might be TRBD1 (6 bases). The CDR3 contains 15 residues. The germline V gene encodes CDR1 MNHNY and CDR2 SVGAGI (reference sequence). The CDR3 sequence is CASSDSPGVYNEQFF. Here the CDR3 DNA reads TGTGCCAGCAGTGACTCCCCAGGGGTCTACAATGAGCAGTTCTTC.

This clone showed up just a few times. The CDR3 reads CASSRGLSYEQYF. Here the CDR3 DNA reads TGTGCCAGCAGCCGGGGACTGTCCTACGAGCAGTACTTC. The genes are TRBV5-6 and TRBJ2-7; D is perhaps TRBD2 (6 bases). V was pared by 4 bases and J by 1 base, with 9 bases between. CDR3 size: 13 residues. In germline, CDR1 is SGHDT, CDR2 YYEEEE.

The table lists this clone with a few counts. One junction end disagrees with the germline gene, perhaps due to a read error. The chain has TRBV19 and TRBJ2-1, with D possibly matching TRBD2 (6 bases). The CDR3 contains 14 residues. CDR1 and CDR2 (germline): LNHDA, SQIVND (reference sequence). CDR3 sequence: CASSIGDSTTAPIF. The CDR3 DNA sequence: TGTGCCAGTAGTATAGGGGACTCCACAACCGCCCCGATCTTC.

This chain connects TRBV5-1 to TRBJ2-2; weak D call: TRBD1 (5 bases). Germline V gene data show CDR1 as SGHRS and CDR2 as YFSETQ. V dropped 4 bases and J dropped 5 bases, with 15 bases sitting between them. There are 15 residues in the CDR3. The CDR3 spells CASSNDRLRTGELFF. The DNA for the CDR3 is TGCGCCAGCAGCAACGACAGATTGAGGACCGGGGAGCTGTTTTTT.

This clone was detected a few times. The chain joins TRBV30 to TRBJ2-7; 9 bases align to TRBD2. The CDR3 totals 13 residues. Unmatched junction bases numbered 15, after V lost 8 bases and J lost 10 bases. Germline lookup yields CDR1 GTSNPN and CDR2 SVGIG (reference sequence). The CDR3 coding sequence is TGTGCCGGTGTCCCTAGCGGGGCCGGGTCCCAGTACTTC. Protein: CAGVPSGAGSQYF.

This clone was recorded a few times. This chain connects TRBV30 to TRBJ2-1; D possibly corresponds to TRBD2 (5 bases). The germline V gene encodes CDR1 GTSNPN and CDR2 SVGIG (reference sequence). The ends were cut back, 2 bases at V and 7 bases at J, with 9 bases in the middle. This CDR3 has 12 residues. Here the CDR3 reads CAWSLSGNEQFF. The CDR3 coding sequence is TGTGCCTGGAGTCTCTCGGGGAATGAGCAGTTCTTC.

V usage is TRBV28 and J usage is TRBJ2-5, with TRBD1 identical over 12 bases. Germline CDR1 MDHEN, CDR2 SYDVKM. The CDR3 spans 17 residues. With 6 bases clipped from V and 2 bases from J, the junction kept 10 bases outside the gene matches. The CDR3 here is CASSILGQGARQETQYF. CDR3 DNA: TGTGCCAGCAGCATCCTGGGACAGGGGGCGCGACAAGAGACCCAGTACTTC.